This TCR beta chain was sequenced in a study of blood T cells in healthy people across ages. This clonotype has a handful of counts. Antigen specificity is unknown. General study points: Per million T cells, TCR beta diversity dropped roughly linearly as age increased. The diversity estimates, figures obtained from one million T cells, were considered underestimates. Naive CD4+ cells and diversity were both higher in long-lived donors than in aged donors.

Germline V gene lookup returns CDR1 SGHRS and CDR2 YFSETQ. Unmatched junction bases numbered 10, after V lost 0 bases and J lost 7 bases. This CDR3 is built from 17 residues. A second PCR of roughly 7 to 11 cycles used a sample-barcoded 5' primer and a J-beta primer mix. Every molecule of cDNA carried a tag from a template-switch adaptor with 12 random nucleotides. MiXCR, run by TCRdb on the 5' RACE reads, gives a single entry per CDR3 protein. The sample has about 1.6 million distinct CDR3 sequences, roughly 30% seen once. The sequence derives from a woman in her 30s in good health. The specimen was blood. The chain uses TRBV5-1 and TRBJ2-1; 10 bases match TRBD2. CDR3 nucleotides: TGCGCCAGCAGCTTGGATTTCACTAGCGGGATGGGGAATGAGCAGTTCTTC. It translates to CASSLDFTSGMGNEQFF. Variable domain in full (rest from reference TRBV5-1 and TRBJ2-1): KAGVTQTPRYLIKTRGQQVTLSCSPISGHRSVSWYQQTPGQGLQFLFEYFSETQRNKGNFPGRFSGRQFSNSRSEMNVSTLELGDSALYLCASSLDFTSGMGNEQFFGPGTRLTVL.